The clone carrying this T cell receptor beta chain was recorded only once. The data originate from a study of blood T cell repertoires in COVID-19. On the study more broadly: From the United States, Italy and Spain came samples of acute and convalescent COVID-19. PBMCs, B-cell-depleted T cells, or T cells provided the cDNA or gDNA that made up the material.

The germline V gene encodes CDR1 MNHEY and CDR2 SVGEGT. V shed 2 bases, J shed 0 bases, and the junction held 12 bases outside the gene matches. The CDR3 runs to 18 residues. The Seattle patients, enrolled during active infection, were followed longitudinally. Data came from immunoSEQ multiplex PCR; TCRdb stores just in-frame clones and leaves some out. The sample contains around 150,000 clones, about 87% of which appear only once. The chain recombines TRBV6-2 or TRBV6-3 with TRBJ2-7; 8 bases are a match to TRBD2. Sequencing used peripheral blood. The clonotype was recovered from a human donor with COVID-19, enrolled during active disease. The donor label of this sample is uncertain. The CDR3 bases are TGTGCCAGCAGTTACACTATACTCCTTAGCGGGGACTCCTACGAGCAGTACTTC. This sequence encodes CASSYTILLSGDSYEQYF.